These T cell receptor beta chains were read from a single sample in a study of T cells in Graves' hyperthyroidism and ophthalmopathy. From the multiplex PCR reads, TCRdb called clonotypes with MiXCR, one entry per CDR3 protein. The sample lists hundreds of thousands of distinct CDR3 sequences, over 15% occurring once. Specimen: blood. These receptors all stem from a woman aged 18-29 years with Graves' hyperthyroidism. CDR3s include the opening cysteine and the closing phenylalanine or tryptophan. The D gene is left open where the match is weak. Only some rows state a clone size, as once, few, many or a class for expanded clones.

D gene | J gene | clone size | V gene | CDR3 DNA | CDR3 protein
TRBD2 | TRBJ2-1 | - | TRBV19 | TGTGCCAGTAGTATCACTAGCGTCTCCTACAATGAGCAGTTCTTC | CASSITSVSYNEQFF
TRBD1 | TRBJ1-2 | many | TRBV6-5 | TGTGCCAGCAGTTACTCGATTTTAGCCTCCGGGACAGGGCGCTATGGCTACACCTTC | CASSYSILASGTGRYGYTF
TRBD1 | TRBJ2-7 | - | TRBV29-1 | TGCAGCGTTCGACAGGGTAAATACGAGCAGTACTTC | CSVRQGKYEQYF
TRBD2 | TRBJ2-1 | many | TRBV20-1 | TGCAGTGCTAGATCCTATAGCGGGAATGAGCAGTTCTTC | CSARSYSGNEQFF
- | TRBJ1-2 | many | TRBV12-3/TRBV12-4 | TGTGCCAGCACCCCGGCAAGAGGATATGGCTACACCTTC | CASTPARGYGYTF
- | TRBJ2-3 | many | TRBV5-8 | TGTGCCAGCAGCCCTCAAGCGGGTGGCACGCAGTATTTT | CASSPQAGGTQYF
- | TRBJ1-2 | many | TRBV15 | TGTGCCACCAGCAGAGCGGCAAATAACTATGGCTACACCTTC | CATSRAANNYGYTF
TRBD1 | TRBJ2-1 | many | TRBV12-3/TRBV12-4 | TGTGCCAGCACCCCGGCGGGACAGGGTAACAGGGAGCAGTTCTTC | CASTPAGQGNREQFF
TRBD1 | TRBJ1-6 | few | TRBV10-3 | TGTGCCATAGGACAGGGCAATTCACCCCTCCACTTT | CAIGQGNSPLHF
TRBD1 | TRBJ1-5 | - | TRBV11-2 | TGTGCCAGCAGCCGGACAGGGTTTGGTCAGCCCCAGCATTTT | CASSRTGFGQPQHF
- | TRBJ2-7 | few | TRBV11-2 | TGTGCCAGCAGCTTAGATGAGCGGAGGGACGAGCAGTACTTC | CASSLDERRDEQYF
- | TRBJ1-2 | many | TRBV10-3 | TGTGCCATCAGTGGAACAGGGAACTATGGCTACACCTTC | CAISGTGNYGYTF
- | TRBJ2-2 | - | TRBV28 | TGTGCCAGCAGTTTATTTGGGGGAGGTGGAGGGGAGCTGTTTTTT | CASSLFGGGGGELFF
- | TRBJ1-6 | - | TRBV20-1 | TGCAGTGGGGTCATCATTGGCTCCTATAATTCACCCCTCCACTTT | CSGVIIGSYNSPLHF
TRBD1 | TRBJ1-4 | few | TRBV20-1 | TGCAGTGCGTCGACAGGGGAAAGGGAAAAACTGTTTTTT | CSASTGEREKLFF
TRBD1 | TRBJ2-7 | few | TRBV2 | TGTGCCAGCAGTGAATACCCCGGGACAGCCTACGAGCAGTACTTC | CASSEYPGTAYEQYF
- | TRBJ2-7 | - | TRBV4-3 | TGCGCCAGCAGCCAAGAGCAAGGTCTCGGCGGTAGGCGGTACTTC | CASSQEQGLGGRRYF